A single sample is the source of the 27 T cell receptor beta chains below, sequenced in a study of T-cell reconstitution after alpha-beta-depleted transplantation in children. Library preparation (for TCRbeta) was performed with unique molecular identifiers. Via MiXCR, TCRdb re-called the PCR reads, giving one row per CDR3 protein. This repertoire shows around 200,000 distinct CDR3 sequences, under 8.5% found once; its top ten account for approximately 40%. Material: PBMCs, mostly from graft donor cells, obtained 360 days after TCRalphabeta/CD19-depleted stem cell transplant. All receptors derive from a male patient aged 2 to 10 who had a stem cell transplant for acute myeloid leukemia, so the T cells may come from the graft donor.

This clonotype was seen only a few times. V and J are TRBV20-1 and TRBJ1-5; 7 bases fit TRBD1. CDR3 length: 13 residues. Trimming at V came to 5 bases and at J to 4 bases, leaving 5 bases not matched to a gene. The germline CDR1 and CDR2 sequences are DFQATT and SNEGSKA (reference sequence). The DNA for the CDR3 is TGCAGTGCTTTTAAACAGGGGAATCAGCCCCAGCATTTT. Protein sequence: CSAFKQGNQPQHF.

This clonotype has ten or more counts. The CDR3 protein is CAISESTTNYGYTF. The CDR3 nucleotides read TGTGCCATCAGTGAGTCAACGACTAACTATGGCTACACCTTC. V gene TRBV10-3 combines with J gene TRBJ1-2, with D uncertain. V lost 0 bases and J lost 0, with 5 bases in between. In germline, CDR1 is ENHRY, CDR2 SYGVKD. CDR3 size: 14 residues.

The sample holds many counts of this clonotype. The V call is TRBV3-1, the J call TRBJ2-7, with 9 bases matching TRBD1. With 4 bases clipped from V and 2 bases from J, the junction kept 0 bases outside the gene matches. Per germline, CDR1 LGHDT and CDR2 YNNKEL (reference sequence). This CDR3 has 13 residues. As DNA, the CDR3 is TGTGCCAGCAGCCGACAGGGGGCCTACGAGCAGTACTTC. Protein: CASSRQGAYEQYF.

The chain links TRBV20-1 to TRBJ2-1, with D unresolved. CDR1 is DFQATT and CDR2 is SNEGSKA in the germline V gene (reference sequence). Deletions cut 0 bases from V and 4 bases from J, with 13 bases between. The CDR3 contains 15 residues. The CDR3, as DNA: TGCAGTGCTAGAGATCGGGCTTATGGATACAATGAGCAGTTCTTC. It specifies CSARDRAYGYNEQFF.

This clonotype was picked up a small number of times. V is TRBV5-1 and J is TRBJ1-1; TRBD1 agrees at 8 bases. Germline loops: CDR1 SGHRS, CDR2 YFSETQ. The CDR3 sequence is 13 residues long. V lost 0 bases, J lost 11 bases, and 6 bases stayed unmatched. CDR3 nucleotide sequence: TGCGCCAGCAGCTTGGGCAGGGGGCAATCGGCTTTCTTT. The encoded protein is CASSLGRGQSAFF.

This clonotype was seen more than once but under ten times. The J gene is TRBJ1-5, the V gene TRBV5-1; D gene ambiguous. Germline V gives CDR1 SGHRS, CDR2 YFSETQ. With 4 bases removed from V and 0 bases from J, the gap between germline ends came to 11 bases. CDR3 length: 15 amino acids. The CDR3 nucleotides read TGCGCCAGCAGCCCTACACCCTTTAGCAATCAGCCCCAGCATTTT. This codes for CASSPTPFSNQPQHF.

Ten or more counts support this clonotype. This rearrangement joins TRBV7-2 to TRBJ2-3, with TRBD2 identical over 7 bases. The CDR3 runs 14 residues. After removal of 2 bases from V and 5 bases from J, the junction contained 4 bases not matched to a gene. In germline, CDR1 is SGHTA, CDR2 FQGNSA. This CDR3 is CASSLLVAGDTQYF. CDR3 DNA sequence: TGTGCCAGCAGCTTATTGGTAGCGGGAGATACGCAGTATTTT.

This clonotype was detected a few times. The gene calls are TRBV10-1 and TRBJ2-2; D possibly corresponds to TRBD1 (5 bases). The CDR3 is made up of 15 amino acids. Deletions cut 7 bases from V and 5 bases from J, with 17 bases between. The germline V gene has CDR1 WNHNN and CDR2 SYGVQD (reference sequence). The CDR3 sequence is CASTPNEGVTGELFF. In DNA, the CDR3 is TGCGCCAGCACGCCCAACGAAGGGGTAACCGGGGAGCTGTTTTTT.

This clonotype showed up just a few times. The chain recombines TRBV20-1 with TRBJ2-1; 7 nucleotides align to TRBD2. Losses at the gene ends were 3 bases for V and 3 bases for J; bases not matched to a gene: 2. This CDR3 has 13 residues. CDR1 DFQATT and CDR2 SNEGSKA come from the germline V gene (reference sequence). The CDR3 nucleotides read TGCAGTGCTAGCAGGACTAGCTACAATGAGCAGTTCTTC. It is translated as CSASRTSYNEQFF.

In its sample, this clonotype was seen many times. V and J are TRBV11-2 and TRBJ2-7; 9 bases are a match to TRBD1. J gave up 4 bases and V 3 bases, and 10 bases lay outside the gene matches. The V gene's germline CDR1 is SGHAT and CDR2 FQNNGV. The CDR3 extends over 16 amino acids. CDR3 coding DNA: TGTGCCAGCAGCTTTGGGACCGGGACAGGGCTTTACGAGCAGTACTTC. It yields the protein CASSFGTGTGLYEQYF.

The chain recombines TRBV5-5 with TRBJ2-3, with 13 bases aligning to TRBD2. V was clipped by 7 bases and J by 2 bases; unmatched bases: 7. This CDR3 region has 16 residues. In germline, CDR1 is SGHKS, CDR2 YYEKEE (reference sequence). The DNA of the CDR3 is TGTGCCAGCGGACCCGGGACTAGCGGGAACACAGATACGCAGTATTTT. Its translation is CASGPGTSGNTDTQYF.

The chain is built from TRBV12-3 or TRBV12-4 and TRBJ2-7; 10 bases fit TRBD2. After removal of 5 bases from V and 6 bases from J, the junction contained 7 bases not matched to a gene. CDR3 length: 14 amino acids. CDR3 residues: CASSHLAGDREQYF. CDR3 sequence (DNA): TGTGCCAGCAGTCATCTAGCGGGAGACCGCGAGCAGTACTTC.

This clonotype has a count of ten or more. This sequence joins TRBV18 and TRBJ2-7; D is unclear. This CDR3 comprises 12 residues. Trimming took 4 bases from V and 5 from J, leaving 9 bases between them. CDR1 and CDR2 (germline): KGHSH, LQKENI. CDR3 nucleotides: TGTGCCAGCTCACTATATGAAAACGAGCAGTACTTC. Amino acid sequence: CASSLYENEQYF.

The chain employs TRBV20-1 and TRBJ2-3; 11 bases agree with TRBD2. CDR3 length: 16 residues. The J segment lost 5 bases and the V segment lost 0 bases, leaving 7 bases of the junction unmatched. CDR1 and CDR2 (germline): DFQATT, SNEGSKA (reference sequence). The CDR3 is CSARDPLAGGVDTQYF. In DNA form, the CDR3 reads TGCAGTGCTAGAGATCCCTTAGCGGGAGGGGTAGATACGCAGTATTTT.

This clonotype was recorded many times. The chain recombines TRBV29-1 with TRBJ2-6; D could derive from TRBD1 or TRBD2 (5 bases each). This CDR3 spans 14 amino acids. Germline loops: CDR1 SQVTM, CDR2 ANQGSEA. Trimming removed 7 bases from V and 3 bases from J, with 13 bases in between. This CDR3 is CSAPRGDGANVLTF. CDR3 in DNA: TGCAGCGCCCCTCGAGGGGATGGGGCCAACGTCCTGACTTTC.

A few counts support this clonotype. This chain uses TRBV11-2 with TRBJ2-5, with 15 bases matching TRBD2. Trimming at V came to 4 bases and at J to 6 bases, leaving 15 bases not matched to a gene. The V gene's germline CDR1 is SGHAT and CDR2 FQNNGV. The CDR3 spans 19 residues. Here the CDR3 reads CASSYSPLGLAGGKQTQYF. The CDR3 nucleotides are TGTGCCAGCAGCTACTCCCCCCTTGGACTAGCGGGAGGGAAGCAGACCCAGTACTTC.

As regards this clonotype: A read error is possible here, since a much larger clone lies one base away. The gene calls are TRBV7-8 and TRBJ2-5; 12 positions agree with TRBD2. CDR3 size: 16 residues. Germline V gene lookup returns CDR1 SGHVS and CDR2 FQNEAQ. The CDR3 loop is CASSANGLAGKETLYF. CDR3 DNA sequence: TGTGCCAGCAGCGCCAACGGACTAGCGGGAAAAGAGACCCTGTACTTC. Combining the CDR3 with reference TRBV7-8 and TRBJ2-5 gives the whole variable domain GAGVSQSPRYKVAKRGQDVALRCDPISGHVSLFWYQQALGQGPEFLTYFQNEAQLDKSGLPSDRFFAERPEGSVSTLKIQRTQQEDSAVYLCASSANGLAGKETLYFGPGTRLLVL.

The sample holds many counts of this clonotype. The rearrangement joins TRBV7-3 to TRBJ2-5, with D possibly matching TRBD2 (6 bases). Between the trimmed V and J ends, which lost 4 bases and 9 bases, there was a span of 18 bases. In germline, CDR1 is SGHTA, CDR2 FQGTGA. There are 14 residues in the CDR3. The CDR3 is CASSSELAGSAQYF. The CDR3 DNA sequence: TGTGCCAGCAGCTCCGAACTAGCTGGTTCGGCCCAGTACTTC.

The gene calls are TRBV19 and TRBJ2-7; 7 bases fit TRBD1. Per the germline V gene, CDR1 is LNHDA and CDR2 is SQIVND (reference sequence). With 4 bases clipped from V and 3 bases from J, the junction kept 9 bases outside the gene matches. This CDR3 has 15 residues. The DNA of the CDR3 is TGTGCCAGTAGTAGCTACAGGGGAATCCTCTACGAGCAGTACGTC. Protein: CASSSYRGILYEQYV.

In the case of this clonotype: This may be a read error, as it is one base from a much larger clone. This chain links TRBV3-1 with TRBJ2-5; D is ambiguous. Germline values: CDR1 LGHDT, CDR2 YNNKEL (reference sequence). The CDR3 is 13 amino acids. The CDR3 protein is CASSQDRAKTKYF. The CDR3 nucleotides are TGTGCCAGCAGCCAAGATCGGGCGAAGACCAAGTACTTC.

This sequence joins TRBV29-1 and TRBJ2-6; 9 bases fit TRBD1. V shed 5 bases and J 1 base; nucleotides not matched to a gene: 15. The CDR3 extends over 19 amino acids. From germline, CDR1 is SQVTM and CDR2 ANQGSEA. In DNA form, the CDR3 reads TGCAGCGTTCCCAATATGCCGGGACAGGGAAGTTCTGGGGCCAACGTCCTGACTTTC. Protein sequence: CSVPNMPGQGSSGANVLTF.

This clonotype was seen more than once but under ten times. This chain connects TRBV7-9 to TRBJ2-7, with D possibly being TRBD2 (5 bases). The germline V and J ends were trimmed by 8 bases and 0 bases, with 8 bases remaining between them. Germline V CDR1 and CDR2: SEHNR, FQNEAQ (reference sequence). There are 12 residues in the CDR3. This CDR3 reads CASQRDSYEQYF. In DNA, the CDR3 is TGTGCCAGCCAGAGGGACTCCTACGAGCAGTACTTC.

The chain is built from TRBV12-3 or TRBV12-4 and TRBJ2-1, with 9 nucleotides matching TRBD2. The CDR3 totals 15 residues. The V and J ends lost 3 bases and 4 bases, in that order; junction bases with no gene match: 4. CDR3 coding DNA: TGTGCCAGCAGTTTCCCAGCGGGGGGATACAATGAGCAGTTCTTC. Amino acids: CASSFPAGGYNEQFF.

This clonotype occurred many times. The chain uses TRBV29-1 and TRBJ2-5; the D is unclear. CDR3 length: 13 residues. The V end lost 7 bases, the J end lost 4 bases, and 16 bases lay between the germline ends. Germline V gene data show CDR1 as SQVTM and CDR2 as ANQGSEA. CDR3 DNA: TGCAGCGCGCCAAGTCCCCCTAGAGAGACCCAGTACTTC. Its protein product is CSAPSPPRETQYF.

This clonotype was seen more than once but under ten times. The chain employs TRBV5-1 and TRBJ1-6; D is uncertain. V was pared by 7 bases and J by 10 bases, with 15 bases between. The V gene's germline CDR1 is SGHRS and CDR2 YFSETQ. The CDR3 loop spans 13 amino acids. CDR3 nucleotides: TGCGCCAGCCGGGAGACCGTAGACTCACCCCTCCACTTT. Translated, it gives CASRETVDSPLHF.

This clonotype was seen ten or more times. Mismatch with germline at one junction end may stem from a read error. This chain joins TRBV7-7 and TRBJ2-3; D remains ambiguous. The V gene's germline CDR1 is SSHAT and CDR2 FNYEAQ (reference sequence). CDR3 length: 15 residues. The CDR3 DNA reads as TGTGCTAGCAGCCCCCAAGTCGGTAGCACAGATACGCAGTATTTT. This sequence encodes CASSPQVGSTDTQYF.

In its sample, this clonotype was seen many times. The V call is TRBV7-8, the J call TRBJ2-7; maybe TRBD1 (7 bases). Per germline, CDR1 SGHVS and CDR2 FQNEAQ. Trimming took off 2 bases at V and 5 bases at J, with 22 bases between the two ends. CDR3 length: 17 amino acids. The CDR3 bases are TGTGCCAGCAGCTTAACCGCGACTAGGGGGCAAGGCCACGAGCAGTACTTC. Translated: CASSLTATRGQGHEQYF. The full variable domain, its missing parts supplied by reference TRBV7-8 and TRBJ2-7, is GAGVSQSPRYKVAKRGQDVALRCDPISGHVSLFWYQQALGQGPEFLTYFQNEAQLDKSGLPSDRFFAERPEGSVSTLKIQRTQQEDSAVYLCASSLTATRGQGHEQYFGPGTRLTVT.